Listed below are T cell receptor beta chains from one sample, sequenced in a study of cytomegalovirus exposure and HLA in healthy donors. The data were produced by immunoSEQ multiplex PCR, yet TCRdb's version contains in-frame clones alone and is incomplete. The data show some 120,000 clones, with around three quarters seen just once and 2.5% held by the top ten. Material for sequencing was PBMCs. These receptors were obtained from a man aged 25-40 years in good health and CMV-seronegative. The CDR3 runs from the conserved cysteine through the conserved F or W. A D gene is named only where the DNA matches it firmly.

v_gene: TRBV11-3
d_gene: TRBD2
j_gene: TRBJ2-7
CDR3aa: CASSLEPGPVAGYYEQYF

v_gene: TRBV6-5
d_gene: .
j_gene: TRBJ2-7
CDR3aa: CASSYSRAPALSEQYF

v_gene: TRBV4-1
d_gene: TRBD1
j_gene: TRBJ2-7
CDR3aa: CASSQTTGTYEQYF

v_gene: TRBV5-8
d_gene: TRBD1
j_gene: TRBJ2-5
CDR3aa: CASSLFYVWSGQGTETQYF

v_gene: TRBV30
d_gene: .
j_gene: TRBJ1-6
CDR3aa: CAWKIAGGGDSPLHF

v_gene: TRBV27
d_gene: TRBD2
j_gene: TRBJ2-7
CDR3aa: CASSLTGGPHEQYF

v_gene: TRBV5-1
d_gene: .
j_gene: TRBJ2-3
CDR3aa: CASGGAEGNTDTQYF

v_gene: TRBV4-2
d_gene: .
j_gene: TRBJ2-7
CDR3aa: CASSQVDSSSYEQYF

v_gene: TRBV11-3
d_gene: .
j_gene: TRBJ1-5
CDR3aa: CASSLSAGGYSNQPQHF

v_gene: TRBV11-2
d_gene: TRBD2
j_gene: TRBJ2-1
CDR3aa: CASSLVPAGYLGEQFF

v_gene: TRBV29-1
d_gene: .
j_gene: TRBJ2-1
CDR3aa: CSVDSGDNEQFF

v_gene: TRBV7-6
d_gene: TRBD1
j_gene: TRBJ2-1
CDR3aa: CASSLDRGSYNEQFF

v_gene: TRBV10-1
d_gene: TRBD2
j_gene: TRBJ2-3
CDR3aa: CASSDPGGITDTQYF

v_gene: TRBV29-1
d_gene: TRBD1
j_gene: TRBJ1-1
CDR3aa: CSVDRVLGLDTEAFF

v_gene: TRBV21-1
d_gene: .
j_gene: TRBJ2-7
CDR3aa: CASSKGGRREGYEQYF